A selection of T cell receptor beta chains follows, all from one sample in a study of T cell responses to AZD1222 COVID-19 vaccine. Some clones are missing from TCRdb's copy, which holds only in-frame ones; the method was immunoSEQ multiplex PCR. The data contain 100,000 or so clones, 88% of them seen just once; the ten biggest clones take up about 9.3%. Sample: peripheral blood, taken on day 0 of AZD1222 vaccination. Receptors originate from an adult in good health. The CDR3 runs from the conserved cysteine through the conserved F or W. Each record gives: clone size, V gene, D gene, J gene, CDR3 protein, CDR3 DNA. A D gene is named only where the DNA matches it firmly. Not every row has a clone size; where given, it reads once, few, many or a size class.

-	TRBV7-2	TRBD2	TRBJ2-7	CASSPRLAGAEQYF	TGTGCCAGCAGCCCTCGACTAGCGGGAGCCGAGCAGTACTTC
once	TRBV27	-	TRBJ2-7	CASSPTGPYEQYF	TGTGCCAGCAGCCCCACGGGGCCCTACGAGCAGTACTTC
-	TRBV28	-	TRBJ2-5	CASSFTASETQYF	TGTGCCAGCAGTTTTACAGCGTCTGAGACCCAGTACTTC
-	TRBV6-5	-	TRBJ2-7	CASSIRDPSYEQYF	TGTGCCAGCAGTATCCGGGATCCTTCCTACGAGCAGTACTTC
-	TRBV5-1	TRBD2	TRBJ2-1	CASSLRSGGGYNEQFF	TGCGCCAGCAGCTTGCGGTCTGGCGGGGGCTACAATGAGCAGTTCTTC
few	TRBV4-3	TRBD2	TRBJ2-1	CASSQGQGLASYNEQFF	TGCGCCAGCAGCCAGGGTCAGGGACTAGCGTCCTACAATGAGCAGTTCTTC
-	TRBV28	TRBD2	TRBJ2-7	CASRAPGGIGYEQYF	TGTGCCAGCAGGGCGCCGGGAGGGATTGGCTACGAGCAGTACTTC
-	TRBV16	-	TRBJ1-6	CASSSGRLGNSPLHF	TGTGCCAGCAGCTCCGGAAGGTTGGGAAATTCACCCCTCCACTTT
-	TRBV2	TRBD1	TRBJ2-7	CASTLPTGGPYEQYF	TGTGCCAGCACTCTACCGACAGGGGGCCCCTACGAGCAGTACTTC
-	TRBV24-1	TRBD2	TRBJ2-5	CATSVGGMDGETQYF	TGTGCCACCAGTGTGGGGGGGATGGATGGAGAGACCCAGTACTTC
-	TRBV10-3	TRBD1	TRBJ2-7	CAISGTEYEQYF	TGTGCCATCAGCGGGACAGAGTACGAGCAGTACTTC
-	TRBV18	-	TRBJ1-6	CASSPPSSFLSPLHF	TGTGCCAGCTCACCACCGAGTAGCTTCTTATCACCCCTCCACTTT
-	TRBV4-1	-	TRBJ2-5	CASSQGTIQETQYF	TGCGCCAGCAGCCAAGGGACTATACAAGAGACCCAGTACTTC
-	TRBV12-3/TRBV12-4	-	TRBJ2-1	CASSPPQQFF	TGTGCCAGCAGTCCCCCCCAGCAGTTCTTC
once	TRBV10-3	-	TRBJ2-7	CAIKTDSSYEQYF	TGTGCCATCAAGACAGATAGCTCCTACGAGCAGTACTTC
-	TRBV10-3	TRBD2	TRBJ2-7	CAISPGRLAASYEQYF	TGTGCCATCAGTCCCGGCCGACTAGCGGCCTCCTACGAGCAGTACTTC
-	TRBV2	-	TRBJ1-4	CASSGGSNEKLFF	TGTGCCAGCAGTGGGGGCTCTAATGAAAAACTGTTTTTT
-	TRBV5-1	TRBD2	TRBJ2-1	CASSLTSGSLYNEQFF	TGCGCCAGCAGCTTGACAAGCGGGAGCCTCTACAATGAGCAGTTCTTC
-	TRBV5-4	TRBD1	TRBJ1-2	CASSLAGTGGGYTF	TGTGCCAGCAGCTTGGCCGGGACAGGGGGTGGCTACACCTTC
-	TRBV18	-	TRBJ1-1	CASSPIEPMNTEAFF	TGTGCCAGCTCACCAATCGAGCCGATGAACACTGAAGCTTTCTTT
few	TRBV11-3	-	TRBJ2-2	CASSLASTGELFF	TGTGCCAGCAGCCTCGCATCCACCGGGGAGCTGTTTTTT
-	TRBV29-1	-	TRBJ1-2	CSVLQGTGYTF	TGCAGCGTGTTACAGGGTACTGGCTACACCTTC
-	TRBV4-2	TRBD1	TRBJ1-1	CASSQEDRGMNTEAFF	TGTGCCAGCAGCCAAGAAGACAGGGGCATGAACACTGAAGCTTTCTTT
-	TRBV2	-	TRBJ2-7	CASSETFVSDYEQYF	TGTGCCAGCAGTGAGACTTTCGTCTCTGACTACGAGCAGTACTTC
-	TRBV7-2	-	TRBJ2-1	CASSATGFPYNEQFF	TGTGCCAGCAGCGCTACCGGGTTCCCCTACAATGAGCAGTTCTTC
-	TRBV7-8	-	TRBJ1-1	CASSQSRETEAFF	TGTGCCAGCAGCCAATCCCGGGAGACTGAAGCTTTCTTT
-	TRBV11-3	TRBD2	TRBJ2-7	CASSNSGNPYEQYF	TGTGCCAGCAGCAATAGCGGGAACCCCTACGAGCAGTACTTC
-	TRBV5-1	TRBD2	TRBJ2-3	CASSPSSGRAGTDTQYF	TGCGCCAGCAGCCCCTCTAGCGGGAGGGCCGGCACAGATACGCAGTATTTT
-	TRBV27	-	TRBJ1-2	CASSLFFPSGGYTF	TGTGCCAGCAGTTTATTTTTCCCATCGGGAGGCTACACCTTC
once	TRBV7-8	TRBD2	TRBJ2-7	CASSRDYYEQYF	TGTGCCAGCAGCCGGGACTACTACGAGCAGTACTTC
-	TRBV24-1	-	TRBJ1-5	CATSDGPLPQHF	TGTGCCACCAGTGACGGGCCCTTGCCCCAGCATTTT
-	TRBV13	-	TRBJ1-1	CASSHPVDRKAFF	TGTGCCAGCAGCCACCCGGTGGACCGAAAAGCTTTCTTT
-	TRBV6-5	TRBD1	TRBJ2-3	CASSRDRGDTQYF	TGTGCCAGCAGCCGGGACAGGGGAGATACGCAGTATTTT
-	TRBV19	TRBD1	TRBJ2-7	CASKVNRGQDEQYF	TGTGCCAGCAAAGTAAACAGGGGGCAGGACGAGCAGTACTTC
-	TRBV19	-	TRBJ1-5	CASMEAGNQPQHF	TGTGCCAGTATGGAGGCAGGGAATCAGCCCCAGCATTTT
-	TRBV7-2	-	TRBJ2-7	CASSLYVSSYEQYF	TGTGCCAGCAGCTTATACGTTAGCTCCTACGAGCAGTACTTC
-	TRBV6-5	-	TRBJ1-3	CASRDSGNTIYF	TGTGCCAGCCGGGACTCTGGAAACACCATATATTTT